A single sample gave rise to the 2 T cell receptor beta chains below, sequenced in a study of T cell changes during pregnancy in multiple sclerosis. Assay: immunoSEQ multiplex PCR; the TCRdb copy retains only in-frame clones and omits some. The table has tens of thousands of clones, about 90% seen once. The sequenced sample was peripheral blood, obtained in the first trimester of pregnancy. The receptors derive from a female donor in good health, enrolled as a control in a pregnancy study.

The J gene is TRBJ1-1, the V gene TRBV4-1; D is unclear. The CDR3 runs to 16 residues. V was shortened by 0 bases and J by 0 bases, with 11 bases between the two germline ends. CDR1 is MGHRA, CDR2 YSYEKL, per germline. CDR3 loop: CASSQEWAALNTEAFF. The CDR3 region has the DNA TGCGCCAGCAGCCAAGAATGGGCAGCCTTGAACACTGAAGCTTTCTTT.

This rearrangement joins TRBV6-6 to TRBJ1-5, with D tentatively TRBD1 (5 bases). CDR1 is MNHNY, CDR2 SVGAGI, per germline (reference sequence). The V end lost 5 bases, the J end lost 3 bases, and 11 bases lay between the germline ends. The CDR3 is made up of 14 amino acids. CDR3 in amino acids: CASSNTGFNQPQHF. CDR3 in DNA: TGTGCCAGCAGTAATACAGGTTTCAATCAGCCCCAGCATTTT.